The clone carrying this TCR beta chain was picked up a small number of times. This CDR3 is built from 15 residues. V gave up 2 bases and J gave up 0 bases, with 8 bases separating them. TCRdb re-analysed the 5' RACE reads in MiXCR, keeping a single row per CDR3 protein. The sample yields 62,000 or so distinct CDR3 sequences, 20% to 25% seen once. The TCR originated in a female donor with breast cancer. V and J are TRBV12-3 or TRBV12-4 and TRBJ1-3; D ambiguous. What was sequenced was memory CD4+ T cells sorted from a lymph node. The sample's subset: memory CD4+ T cells, CD4+CD45RO+CD25-. The CDR3 loop is CASSLRESSGNTIYF. Written as DNA, the CDR3 is TGTGCCAGCAGTTTAAGGGAGAGCTCTGGAAACACCATATATTTT.